This T cell receptor (beta chain) was sequenced for a study of T cells in Graves' hyperthyroidism and ophthalmopathy. General study findings and limits: Most thyroid clonotypes that were expanded above 0.001 also turned up in blood. Stable hyperthyroidism was told apart from ophthalmopathy by a model built on 13 V-J features.

Amplified regions were TCR beta CDR3 sequences from RNA transcripts. The HTBI set primed first-round TCR CDR3 RT-PCR. TCRdb redid the calling of the multiplex PCR reads with MiXCR, one entry per CDR3 protein. The sample has about 610,000 distinct CDR3 sequences, just over 45% seen once. These patients, aged 18 to 65, had recently diagnosed hyperthyroidism lasting under 2 months. Uncontrolled infection, other autoimmune disease, pregnancy or lactation led to exclusion. This CDR3 has 14 residues. Trimming removed 2 bases from V and 11 bases from J, with 19 bases in between. This clonotype occurred many times. The antigen is unknown.

The V gene is TRBV12-3 or TRBV12-4, the J gene TRBJ2-7, with D uncertain. Material: peripheral blood or thyroid tissue (not recorded which). The clonotype was recovered from a woman aged 18-29 years with Graves' hyperthyroidism. CDR3 in amino acids: CASSLLGVNGIEYF. CDR3 sequence (DNA): TGTGCCAGCAGTTTATTAGGTGTGAATGGAATCGAGTACTTC.